This TCR beta chain came from a study of T-cell reconstitution after alpha-beta-depleted transplantation in children. Study results and caveats: Newly produced T cells mostly accounted for T-cell counts and diversity one year post-transplant. It was reported that alpha-beta T cells came from several hundred expanded graft clones (about two months after transplant). Day-60 TCRbeta diversity that was high in some patients was derived from surviving recipient T cells and thymic progenitors.

On this clonotype: Its antigen is not identified.

Unique molecular identifiers were incorporated during preparation of the TCRbeta library. TCRdb called the PCR reads again in MiXCR, with one record for every CDR3 protein. The table shows about 980,000 distinct CDR3 sequences, with less than 30% occurring only once. The CDR3 is made up of 16 amino acids. Between the trimmed V and J ends, which lost 6 bases and 0 bases, there was a span of 15 bases. Germline CDR1 SGHAT, CDR2 FQNNGV. This TCR was sampled from a boy under three years old who had a stem cell transplant for SCID, so the T cells may come from the graft donor. The sample in question was PBMCs, mostly from graft donor cells, obtained 360 days after TCRalphabeta/CD19-depleted stem cell transplant. This chain uses TRBV11-2 with TRBJ2-1; tentative D call: TRBD2 (6 bases). The CDR3 is CASRAGRGSSYNEQFF. The CDR3, as DNA: TGTGCCAGCAGAGCCGGGAGAGGGAGCTCCTACAATGAGCAGTTCTTC.